The 4 T cell receptor beta chains listed next were all sequenced from one sample in a study of blood T cell repertoires in COVID-19. TCRdb's copy holds only in-frame clones and misses some; the assay was immunoSEQ multiplex PCR. This sample carries about 110,000 clones, around 81% of them seen once, and the ten largest clones take about 4.5%. Sequenced: peripheral blood. The receptors shown here come from a human donor in a cohort sampled during active or convalescent COVID-19.

The V and J genes are TRBV27 and TRBJ2-7; possibly TRBD2 for D (6 bases). Deletions cut 8 bases from V and 0 bases from J, with 17 bases between. Germline V lookup: CDR1 MNHEY, CDR2 SMNVEV (reference sequence). The CDR3 consists of 15 residues. The DNA for the CDR3 is TGTGCCAGCGCCCCCCTAGCGATTCTCTCCTACGAGCAGTACTTC. Amino acids: CASAPLAILSYEQYF.

This chain links TRBV10-3 with TRBJ1-2; D might be TRBD1 (6 bases). Trimming took off 5 bases at V and 4 bases at J, with 11 bases between the two ends. The germline gives CDR1 ENHRY, CDR2 SYGVKD. CDR3 size: 13 residues. CDR3 region: CAISSQGTYGYTF. CDR3 coding DNA: TGTGCCATCAGTTCCCAGGGGACCTATGGCTACACCTTC.

The CDR3, as DNA: TGTGCCAGCTCACCCTCCGCACCGGGACAGGGCAGCTACGAGCAGTACTTC. It codes for CASSPSAPGQGSYEQYF. The chain uses TRBV18 and TRBJ2-7; 9 bases match TRBD1. The length of the CDR3 is 17 residues. Looked up from germline, CDR1 is KGHSH and CDR2 is LQKENI. V was pared by 3 bases and J by 3 bases, with 12 bases of the junction left unmatched. The full variable domain, rest sourced from reference TRBV18 and TRBJ2-7, is NAGVMQNPRHLVRRRGQEARLRCSPMKGHSHVYWYRQLPEEGLKFMVYLQKENIIDESGMPKERFSAEFPKEGPSILRIQQVVRGDSAAYFCASSPSAPGQGSYEQYFGPGTRLTVT.

V gene TRBV9 combines with J gene TRBJ2-1, with TRBD2 identical over 8 bases. Germline V gene data show CDR1 as SGDLS and CDR2 as YYNGEE. Trimming at V came to 3 bases and at J to 7 bases, leaving 9 bases not matched to a gene. The CDR3 covers 15 residues. CDR3 sequence reads: CASSATPGLVNEQFF. CDR3 in DNA: TGTGCCAGCAGCGCAACTCCGGGACTAGTTAATGAGCAGTTCTTC.